This T cell receptor (beta chain) emerged from a study of blood T cell repertoires in COVID-19. Across the study: Italy, Spain and the United States were the sources of the convalescent and acute COVID-19 samples. T cells, B-cell-depleted T cells, or PBMCs supplied cDNA or gDNA.

The assay was immunoSEQ multiplex PCR, and TCRdb's table has in-frame clones only and misses some. The sample shows around 130,000 clones, around 80% of them seen only once. J lost 0 bases, V lost 6 bases, and 4 bases had no gene match. CDR3 length: 15 amino acids. The germline V gene has CDR1 MDHEN and CDR2 SYDVKM. The TCR sequence derives from a man aged 65-85 years with acute or convalescent COVID-19. The sequencing input was peripheral blood. The rearrangement links TRBV28 to TRBJ2-2, with TRBD1 identical over 7 bases. In DNA form, the CDR3 reads TGTGCCAGCAGATCTGGGACAGCGAACACCGGGGAGCTGTTTTTT. Encoded protein: CASRSGTANTGELFF.